The T cell receptor (beta chain) under discussion was sequenced for a study of spatial heterogeneity in lung cancer. Overall study: The study observed each unique TCR and UMI combination more than ten times on average in raw reads.

The CDR3 covers 15 residues. J gave up 5 bases and V 3 bases, and 5 bases lay outside the gene matches. TCRdb reprocessed the 5' RACE reads via MiXCR and lists one record per CDR3 protein. The profile shows tens of thousands of distinct CDR3 sequences, approximately 5.8% of them singletons. Noted time point: sample taken at primary tumor resection. Unsorted whole RNA from tumor, nontumor lung or frozen PBMC underwent sequencing. This clonotype has ten or more counts. The sequencing used PBMCs, collected at surgery. The chain couples TRBV12-3 or TRBV12-4 to TRBJ2-1, with 9 bases aligning to TRBD2. The receptor comes from a male donor with early-stage non-small cell lung cancer. The CDR3 reads CASSLIGGGDNEQFF. CDR3 bases: TGTGCCAGCAGTTTGATTGGCGGGGGGGACAATGAGCAGTTCTTC.